Given below is one T cell receptor (beta chain) in context. Germline-derived CDR1 and CDR2 are LNHDA and SQIVND (reference sequence). The junction had 13 bases not matched to a gene; V was cut back by 1 base and J by 4 bases. The CDR3 runs to 19 residues. PCR was performed using 60 Vbeta and 13 Jbeta primers. Data came from immunoSEQ multiplex PCR; TCRdb stores just in-frame clones and leaves some out. Among over 200,000 clones listed, approximately 82% were seen once. This specimen belongs to a study of cytomegalovirus exposure and HLA in healthy donors. V gene TRBV19 combines with J gene TRBJ2-1, with 10 bases aligning to TRBD2. The TCR was taken from a woman in her 40s in good health and CMV-seronegative. Sample: PBMCs. The CDR3 reads CASSIALRFGAGGYNEQFF. CDR3 DNA: TGTGCCAGTAGTATAGCCCTAAGGTTCGGAGCGGGGGGGTACAATGAGCAGTTCTTC.